The 25 T cell receptor beta chains given below trace back to one sample, sequenced in a study of graft-versus-host responses after intestinal transplantation. The data were produced by immunoSEQ multiplex PCR, yet TCRdb's version contains in-frame clones alone and is incomplete. The sample lists approximately 50,000 clones, about 87% seen once, with 1.5% to 2% in the top ten. The sequenced sample was PBMCs, obtained 26 days after transplant. These receptors originate from a human patient who received an intestinal transplant, so some T cells may come from the graft donor.

The rearrangement joins TRBV28 to TRBJ2-5; D is unclear. The ends were cut back, 4 bases at V and 5 bases at J, with 20 bases in the middle. Germline values: CDR1 MDHEN, CDR2 SYDVKM. The CDR3 sequence is 16 residues long. The CDR3 DNA reads TGTGCCAGCAGTTCGCCCCCCACGGGTTCCGCGGAGACCCAGTACTTC. This codes for CASSSPPTGSAETQYF.

The chain uses TRBV29-1 and TRBJ2-2; TRBD2 matches at 8 bases. The CDR3 runs 14 residues. Germline CDR1 reads SQVTM; CDR2 reads ANQGSEA. Unmatched junction bases numbered 5, after V lost 4 bases and J lost 4 bases. CDR3: CSVGLAGVTGELFF. DNA for the CDR3: TGCAGCGTTGGGCTAGCGGGTGTCACCGGGGAGCTGTTTTTT.

The gene calls are TRBV7-2 and TRBJ1-1, with D perhaps matching TRBD1 (6 bases). CDR3 length equals 13 residues. V lost 0 bases and J 8 bases, leaving 10 bases between the germline ends. The germline V gene has CDR1 SGHTA and CDR2 FQGNSA. In DNA form, the CDR3 reads TGTGCCAGCAGCTTAGCTTTGGGGGCCGAAGCTTTCTTT. Residues: CASSLALGAEAFF.

The genes are TRBV21-1 and TRBJ2-7; the D call TRBD1 from the table was never checked on the DNA. TRBV21-1 is flagged as a pseudogene. CDR3 length: 18 residues. CDR3 amino acids: CASSKAFREGGTAEEQYV. The DNA of the CDR3 is TGTGCCAGCAGCAAAGCCTTCCGGGAAGGGGGGACAGCTGAAGAGCAGTACGTC.

This chain links TRBV7-9 with TRBJ2-1; 9 nucleotides align to TRBD2. The CDR3 is 17 amino acids. J was trimmed by 5 bases and V by 5 bases; bases with no gene match: 13. Germline CDR1 and CDR2: SEHNR and FQNEAQ (reference sequence). The CDR3: CASSDQPTSGVDNEQFF. For the CDR3, the DNA is TGTGCCAGCAGCGATCAACCGACTAGCGGCGTGGACAATGAGCAGTTCTTC.

J is TRBJ2-5 and V is TRBV7-3; TRBD2 agrees at 8 bases. V shed 4 bases, J shed 3 bases, and the junction held 7 bases outside the gene matches. Germline lookup yields CDR1 SGHTA and CDR2 FQGTGA. This CDR3 region has 15 residues. Here the CDR3 DNA reads TGTGCCAGCAGCTCACCGGGACTAGGGAAAGAGACCCAGTACTTC. Translating gives CASSSPGLGKETQYF.

V usage is TRBV6-5 and J usage is TRBJ2-1; 10 nucleotides line up with TRBD2. Germline loops: CDR1 MNHEY, CDR2 SVGAGI. V gave up 5 bases and J gave up 6 bases; unmatched junction bases: 1. The CDR3 length is 13 residues. CDR3 bases: TGTGCCAGCAGTAGCGGGGGGGTCAATGAGCAGTTCTTC. Translating it yields CASSSGGVNEQFF.

The CDR3 sequence: CASSYPGQGANSYNEQFF. DNA of the CDR3: TGTGCCAGCAGCTATCCGGGACAGGGGGCGAATTCCTACAATGAGCAGTTCTTC. The chain carries TRBV5-6 and TRBJ2-1; 12 nucleotides align to TRBD1. CDR3 length: 18 amino acids. V was pared by 3 bases and J by 1 base, with 8 bases of the junction left unmatched. The germline V gene encodes CDR1 SGHDT and CDR2 YYEEEE.

In this sample, this clone turned up once. The chain joins TRBV7-6 to TRBJ2-1, with D perhaps matching TRBD2 (6 bases). Germline V lookup: CDR1 SGHVS, CDR2 FNYEAQ. Trimming stripped 1 base from V and 9 bases from J, with 13 bases between. This CDR3 region has 14 residues. CDR3 protein: CASSLGGTSVEQFF. In DNA, the CDR3 is TGTGCCAGCAGCTTAGGAGGGACTTCCGTTGAGCAGTTCTTC.

The chain uses TRBV5-6 and TRBJ2-1; 8 nucleotides align to TRBD2. The CDR3 extends over 15 amino acids. J was trimmed by 0 bases and V by 7 bases; bases with no gene match: 6. Germline lookup yields CDR1 SGHDT and CDR2 YYEEEE. CDR3 DNA sequence: TGTGCCAGCGACCGGGGGGGGCTCTCCTACAATGAGCAGTTCTTC. This gives the protein CASDRGGLSYNEQFF.

The chain uses TRBV5-1 and TRBJ2-2; 10 bases line up with TRBD1. The trim removed 4 bases at V and 4 bases at J, leaving 7 bases unmatched. There are 16 residues in the CDR3. Per germline, CDR1 SGHRS and CDR2 YFSETQ. For the CDR3, the DNA is TGCGCCAGCAGCCTCGGACAGGGGGGCTTCACCGGGGAGCTGTTTTTT. This gives the protein CASSLGQGGFTGELFF.

This clone occurred a few times. The J gene is TRBJ1-4, the V gene TRBV7-9; D gene unclear. Trimming cost V 1 base and J 8 bases, with 20 bases left between them. The germline V gene has CDR1 SEHNR and CDR2 FQNEAQ (reference sequence). The CDR3 consists of 17 residues. Here the CDR3 reads CASSLVEKLAAKEKLFF. CDR3 sequence (DNA): TGTGCCAGCAGCTTAGTGGAGAAGCTAGCGGCAAAAGAAAAACTGTTTTTT.

The chain carries TRBV14 and TRBJ2-1, with 13 nucleotides matching TRBD2. From germline, CDR1 is SGHDN and CDR2 FVKESK. After removal of 4 bases from V and 9 bases from J, the junction contained 6 bases not matched to a gene. CDR3 length equals 15 residues. CDR3 coding DNA: TGTGCCAGCAGCCCAGGACTAGCGGGAGTTGGTGAGCAGTTCTTC. Translation gives CASSPGLAGVGEQFF. Looking up the rest from reference TRBV14 and TRBJ2-1 gives the full variable domain: EAGVTQFPSHSVIEKGQTVTLRCDPISGHDNLYWYRRVMGKEIKFLLHFVKESKQDESGMPNNRFLAERTGGTYSTLKVQPAELEDSGVYFCASSPGLAGVGEQFFGPGTRLTVL.

The chain uses TRBV29-1 and TRBJ2-3, with TRBD1 identical over 10 bases. The CDR3 totals 15 residues. Germline V gives CDR1 SQVTM, CDR2 ANQGSEA. Unmatched junction bases numbered 7, after V lost 7 bases and J lost 0 bases. Written as DNA, the CDR3 is TGCAGCGCCGGGACAGGGGACTCTAGCACAGATACGCAGTATTTT. Residues: CSAGTGDSSTDTQYF.

This chain uses TRBV4-1 with TRBJ2-7; D is unclear. Deletions cut 0 bases from V and 7 bases from J, with 16 bases between. The CDR3 is made up of 15 amino acids. Per the germline V gene, CDR1 is MGHRA and CDR2 is YSYEKL. CDR3 amino acids: CASSQESSRSDEQYF. Here the CDR3 DNA reads TGCGCCAGCAGCCAAGAATCCAGTCGTTCAGATGAGCAGTACTTC.

The rearrangement joins TRBV6-5 to TRBJ1-3; D is perhaps TRBD1 (5 bases). Trimming removed 6 bases from V and 4 bases from J, with 16 bases in between. The CDR3 has 15 residues. Germline V gene lookup returns CDR1 MNHEY and CDR2 SVGAGI. The CDR3 bases are TGTGCCAGCAGCCAGACAGAGAGGTCGGGAAACACCATATATTTT. As protein: CASSQTERSGNTIYF.

The chain combines TRBV6-1 with TRBJ1-2; TRBD1 matches at 7 bases. The J segment lost 4 bases and the V segment lost 4 bases, leaving 6 bases of the junction unmatched. The germline CDR1 and CDR2 sequences are MNHNS and SASEGT. This CDR3 region has 14 residues. CDR3 region: CASSVQGESYGYTF. The CDR3 nucleotides are TGTGCCAGCAGTGTTCAGGGGGAATCCTATGGCTACACCTTC.

The rearrangement joins TRBV5-1 to TRBJ2-1; D is unresolved. This CDR3 is 14 amino acids long. Trimming removed 6 bases from V and 6 bases from J, with 16 bases in between. CDR1 and CDR2 (germline): SGHRS, YFSETQ. For the CDR3, the DNA is TGCGCCAGCACCATTGCGACGGGTATCAATGAGCAGTTCTTC. Protein: CASTIATGINEQFF. The entire variable domain, with the rest obtained from reference TRBV5-1 and TRBJ2-1, is as follows: KAGVTQTPRYLIKTRGQQVTLSCSPISGHRSVSWYQQTPGQGLQFLFEYFSETQRNKGNFPGRFSGRQFSNSRSEMNVSTLELGDSALYLCASTIATGINEQFFGPGTRLTVL.

The chain links TRBV7-2 to TRBJ2-5; 8 bases line up with TRBD2. J was trimmed by 3 bases and V by 0 bases; bases with no gene match: 9. The CDR3 has 17 amino acids. Per germline, CDR1 SGHTA and CDR2 FQGNSA. CDR3 amino acids: CASSLAPPNSGKETQYF. The CDR3, as DNA: TGTGCCAGCAGCTTAGCGCCCCCCAATAGCGGGAAAGAGACCCAGTACTTC.

V is TRBV7-9 and J is TRBJ2-1; 7 bases align to TRBD1. The V segment lost 4 bases and the J segment 5 bases; nucleotides outside the gene matches: 11. The CDR3 is 16 amino acids. CDR1 SEHNR and CDR2 FQNEAQ come from the germline V gene (reference sequence). Written as DNA, the CDR3 is TGTGCCAGCAGCTACGGTGGGCAGGGGGTGAACAATGAGCAGTTCTTC. This encodes CASSYGGQGVNNEQFF.

The chain has TRBV6-1 and TRBJ2-1; 8 positions match TRBD2. The CDR3 loop spans 14 amino acids. With 2 bases clipped from V and 9 bases from J, the junction kept 6 bases outside the gene matches. Per germline, CDR1 MNHNS and CDR2 SASEGT. Here the CDR3 reads CASSEWTSLGEQFF. CDR3 nucleotide sequence: TGTGCCAGCAGTGAATGGACTAGCCTGGGTGAGCAGTTCTTC.

J is TRBJ2-5 and V is TRBV27, with D possibly matching TRBD2 (6 bases). The V gene lost 4 bases and the J gene lost 4 bases, with 13 bases spanning the gap. Germline CDR1 is MNHEY and CDR2 is SMNVEV (reference sequence). There are 14 residues in the CDR3. DNA for the CDR3: TGTGCCAGCAGTTCGGGGGACCGGGCAGAGACCCAGTACTTC. Amino acids: CASSSGDRAETQYF.

This chain joins TRBV5-1 and TRBJ2-3; TRBD2 matches 8 bases. CDR1 is SGHRS and CDR2 is YFSETQ in the germline V gene. The CDR3 covers 14 residues. J was trimmed by 4 bases and V by 5 bases; bases with no gene match: 6. This chain's CDR3 is CASRPGGEADTQYF. The CDR3 DNA reads as TGCGCCAGCAGGCCGGGGGGGGAGGCAGATACGCAGTATTTT.

J is TRBJ2-3 and V is TRBV29-1; TRBD2 aligns across 8 bases. V lost 2 bases to trimming and J lost 2 bases; unmatched junction nucleotides: 9. Germline lookup yields CDR1 SQVTM and CDR2 ANQGSEA. The CDR3 extends over 16 amino acids. The CDR3 is CSVESPAGGLTDTQYF. As DNA, the CDR3 is TGCAGCGTTGAATCGCCGGCGGGGGGTCTCACAGATACGCAGTATTTT.

The chain joins TRBV2 to TRBJ2-1; 8 positions agree with TRBD2. Germline V CDR1 and CDR2: SNHLY, FYNNEI. The CDR3 has 13 amino acids. Trimming cost V 7 bases and J 12 bases; bases outside gene matches: 11. The CDR3 region is CASIGSGIRGQFF. The CDR3 DNA is TGTGCCAGCATAGGTAGCGGGATTCGGGGGCAGTTCTTC.